This TCR beta chain was identified in a study of blood T cell repertoires in COVID-19 (dated by TCRdb to about 2020). Regarding the research as a whole: Samples covering the acute and convalescent phases of COVID-19 were provided by collaborators in the United States, Italy and Spain. The prospective study material was composed of cDNA or gDNA derived from T cells, B-cell-depleted T cells, or PBMCs. Sample metadata almost always included a de-identified subject ID, COVID-19 status, age in years and sex. Deeply sampled blood TCRbeta repertoires from subjects exposed to, actively infected with, or recovered from COVID-19 were included in the dataset. The repertoires were released in a freely available public database meant as a resource for research on the immune response to SARS-CoV-2. Where available, HLA class I and class II types were obtained from metadata supplied by the sample provider rather than from assay-based typing. Samples came from the ongoing ImmuneRACE study (first 160 participants) plus 1,254 subjects from 6 global collaborators. Findings and caveats that apply to the study as a whole: How much clinical and demographic metadata was included differed by source and by participant, and the metadata was provided uncurated.

The CDR3 has 16 amino acids, counting the end cysteine and phenylalanine. Only the CDR3 DNA stays, 48 bases, in frame from base 1. Here V drops 4 bases and J drops 5 bases, and the junction holds 9 bases not matched to any gene. CDR1 is given as KGHDR and CDR2 as SFDVKD, both from the germline V gene. With regard to this clone: Its recognized antigen is unknown. No much larger clone is present one base from it, and per-base qualities are unavailable.

TCRbeta CDR3 regions were amplified from genomic DNA using the immunoSEQ Assay, a bias-controlled multiplex PCR. The paper's data handling went like this. The number of nucleated cells in each sample was estimated by amplification of reference gene primers within the assay. To quantify the absolute abundance of each unique TCRbeta CDR3 rearrangement, sequence reads were collapsed and filtered. For each sample, productive Simpson clonality was calculated by taking the square root of Simpson's diversity index across productive rearrangements. Sourced from immuneACCESS, this table was stored by TCRdb with only in-frame sequences that have V and J called. A share of the clones is absent; for the studies checked, an unresolved V gene accounts for under half, and the remainder has no known explanation. V, J and clone size derive from that table, while D and trimming were established from the DNA sequence. This sample gives roughly 250,000 clones in total; roughly 88% of them show up just once. Jointly, the top ten make up roughly 0.8% of the sample.

Collaborating institutions collected whole blood in K2EDTA tubes following their own protocols. For TCRbeta analysis, collaborators shipped samples as frozen whole blood, isolated PBMCs, or DNA extracted from either of those sample types. The V gene is TRBV24-1 and the J gene is TRBJ1-1, with 10 bases in between that match TRBD1. Sequencing was performed on peripheral blood. The receptor was derived from a woman in her thirties with acute or convalescent COVID-19. The CDR3 in this case is CATSDNRQGAGTEAFF. DNA sequence: TGTGCCACCAGTGACAACCGACAGGGGGCAGGGACTGAAGCTTTCTTT.